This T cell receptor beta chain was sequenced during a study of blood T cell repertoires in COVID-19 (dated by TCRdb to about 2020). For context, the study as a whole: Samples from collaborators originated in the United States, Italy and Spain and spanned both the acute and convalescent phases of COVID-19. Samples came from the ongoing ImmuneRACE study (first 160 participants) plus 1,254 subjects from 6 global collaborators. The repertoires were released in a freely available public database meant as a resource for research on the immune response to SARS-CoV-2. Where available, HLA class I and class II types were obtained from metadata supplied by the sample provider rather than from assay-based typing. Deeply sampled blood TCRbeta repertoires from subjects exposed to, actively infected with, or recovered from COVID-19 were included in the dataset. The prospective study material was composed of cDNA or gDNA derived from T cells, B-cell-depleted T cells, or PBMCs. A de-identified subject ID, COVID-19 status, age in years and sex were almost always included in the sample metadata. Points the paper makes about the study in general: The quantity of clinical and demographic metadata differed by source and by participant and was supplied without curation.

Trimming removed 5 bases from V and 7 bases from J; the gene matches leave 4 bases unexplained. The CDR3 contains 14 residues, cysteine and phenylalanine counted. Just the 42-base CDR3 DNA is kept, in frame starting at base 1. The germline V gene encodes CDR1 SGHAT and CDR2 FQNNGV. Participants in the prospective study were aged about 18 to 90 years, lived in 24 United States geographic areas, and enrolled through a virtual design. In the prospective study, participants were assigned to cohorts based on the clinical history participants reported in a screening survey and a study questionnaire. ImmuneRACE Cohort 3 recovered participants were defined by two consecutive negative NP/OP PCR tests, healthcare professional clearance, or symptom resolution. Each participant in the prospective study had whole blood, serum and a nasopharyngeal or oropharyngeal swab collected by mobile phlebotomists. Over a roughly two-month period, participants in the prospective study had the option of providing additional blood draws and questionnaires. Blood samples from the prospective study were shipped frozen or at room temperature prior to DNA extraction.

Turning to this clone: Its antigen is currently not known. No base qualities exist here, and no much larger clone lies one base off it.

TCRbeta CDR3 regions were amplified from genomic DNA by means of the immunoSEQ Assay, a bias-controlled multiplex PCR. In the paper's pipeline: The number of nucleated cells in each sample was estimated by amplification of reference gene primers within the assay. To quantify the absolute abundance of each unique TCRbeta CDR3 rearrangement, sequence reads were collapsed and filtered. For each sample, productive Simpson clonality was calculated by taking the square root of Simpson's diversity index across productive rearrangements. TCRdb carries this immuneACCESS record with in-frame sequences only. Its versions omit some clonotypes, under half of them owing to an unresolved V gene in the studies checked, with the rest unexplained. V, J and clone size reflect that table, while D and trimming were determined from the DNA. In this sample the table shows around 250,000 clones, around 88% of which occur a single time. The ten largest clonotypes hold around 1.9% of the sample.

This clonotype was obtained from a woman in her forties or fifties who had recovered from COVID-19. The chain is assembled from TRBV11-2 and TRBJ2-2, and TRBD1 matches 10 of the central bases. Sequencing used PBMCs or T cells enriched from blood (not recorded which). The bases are TGTGCCAGCAGCGCGGACAGGGGGTACGGGGAGCTGTTTTTT. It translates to CASSADRGYGELFF.